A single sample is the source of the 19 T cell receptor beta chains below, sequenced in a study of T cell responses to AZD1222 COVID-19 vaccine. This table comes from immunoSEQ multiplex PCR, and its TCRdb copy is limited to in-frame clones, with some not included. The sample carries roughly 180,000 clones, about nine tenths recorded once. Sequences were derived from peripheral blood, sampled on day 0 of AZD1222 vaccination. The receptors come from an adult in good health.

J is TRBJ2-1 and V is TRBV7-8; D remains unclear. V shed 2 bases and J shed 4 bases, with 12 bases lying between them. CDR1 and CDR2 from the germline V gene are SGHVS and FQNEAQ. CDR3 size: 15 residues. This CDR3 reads CASSLKSLMYNEQFF. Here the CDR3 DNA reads TGTGCCAGCAGCTTAAAGAGTCTAATGTACAATGAGCAGTTCTTC.

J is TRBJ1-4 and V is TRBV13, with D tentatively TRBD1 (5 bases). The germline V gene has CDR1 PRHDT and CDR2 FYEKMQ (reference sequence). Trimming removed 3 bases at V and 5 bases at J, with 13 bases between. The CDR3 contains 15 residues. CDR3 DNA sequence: TGTGCCAGCAGCTTCCAGACAGATAAGAATGAAAAACTGTTTTTT. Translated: CASSFQTDKNEKLFF.

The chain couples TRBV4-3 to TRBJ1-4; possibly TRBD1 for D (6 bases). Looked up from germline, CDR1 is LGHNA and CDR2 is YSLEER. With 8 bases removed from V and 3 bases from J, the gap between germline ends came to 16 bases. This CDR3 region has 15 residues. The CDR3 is CASSIAGAANEKLFF. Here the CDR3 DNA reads TGCGCCAGCTCTATAGCAGGGGCGGCTAATGAAAAACTGTTTTTT.

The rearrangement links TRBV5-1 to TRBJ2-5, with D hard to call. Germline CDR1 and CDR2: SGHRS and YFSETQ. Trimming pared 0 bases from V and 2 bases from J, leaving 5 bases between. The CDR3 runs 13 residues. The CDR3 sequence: CASSLGVQETQYF. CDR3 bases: TGCGCCAGCAGCTTGGGGGTTCAAGAGACCCAGTACTTC. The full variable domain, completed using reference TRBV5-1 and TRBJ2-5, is KAGVTQTPRYLIKTRGQQVTLSCSPISGHRSVSWYQQTPGQGLQFLFEYFSETQRNKGNFPGRFSGRQFSNSRSEMNVSTLELGDSALYLCASSLGVQETQYFGPGTRLLVL.

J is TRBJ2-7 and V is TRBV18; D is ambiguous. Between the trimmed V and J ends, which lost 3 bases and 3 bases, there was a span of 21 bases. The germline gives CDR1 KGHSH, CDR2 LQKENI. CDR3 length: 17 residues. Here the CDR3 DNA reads TGTGCCAGCTCACCCGGCCGGACGCTCGACCGACGCTACGAGCAGTACTTC. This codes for CASSPGRTLDRRYEQYF.

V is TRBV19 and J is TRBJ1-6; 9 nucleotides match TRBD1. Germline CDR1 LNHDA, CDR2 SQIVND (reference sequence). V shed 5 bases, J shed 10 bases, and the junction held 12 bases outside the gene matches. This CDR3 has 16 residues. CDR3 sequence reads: CASSLPDRGGWSPLHF. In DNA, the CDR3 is TGTGCCAGTAGTCTGCCGGACAGGGGAGGGTGGTCACCCCTCCACTTT. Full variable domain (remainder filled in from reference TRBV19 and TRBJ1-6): DGGITQSPKYLFRKEGQNVTLSCEQNLNHDAMYWYRQDPGQGLRLIYYSQIVNDFQKGDIAEGYSVSREKKESFPLTVTSAQKNPTAFYLCASSLPDRGGWSPLHFGNGTRLTVT.

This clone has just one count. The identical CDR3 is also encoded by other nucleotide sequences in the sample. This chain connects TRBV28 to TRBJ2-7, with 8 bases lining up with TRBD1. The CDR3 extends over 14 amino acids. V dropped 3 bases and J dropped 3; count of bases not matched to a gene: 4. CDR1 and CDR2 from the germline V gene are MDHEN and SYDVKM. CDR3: CASSFPGTGYEQYF. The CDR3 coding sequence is TGTGCCAGCAGTTTCCCCGGGACAGGCTACGAGCAGTACTTC.

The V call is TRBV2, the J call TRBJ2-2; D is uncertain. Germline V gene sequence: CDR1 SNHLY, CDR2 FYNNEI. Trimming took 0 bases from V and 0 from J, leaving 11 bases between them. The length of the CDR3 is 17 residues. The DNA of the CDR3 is TGTGCCAGCAGTGAAGCCATTCTAACACCGAACACCGGGGAGCTGTTTTTT. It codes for CASSEAILTPNTGELFF.

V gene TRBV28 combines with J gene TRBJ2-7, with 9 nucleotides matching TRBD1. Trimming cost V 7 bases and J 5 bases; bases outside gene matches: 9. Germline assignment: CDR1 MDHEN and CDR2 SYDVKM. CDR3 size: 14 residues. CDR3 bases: TGTGCCAGCATCCCGGGACAGGGAGTTAACGAGCAGTACTTC. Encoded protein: CASIPGQGVNEQYF.

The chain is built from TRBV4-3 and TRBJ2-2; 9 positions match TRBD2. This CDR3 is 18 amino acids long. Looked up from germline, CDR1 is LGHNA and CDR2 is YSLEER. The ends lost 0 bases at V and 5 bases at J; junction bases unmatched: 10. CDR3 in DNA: TGCGCCAGCAGCCAAGAGGGAGTAGCGGGAGCCGGAACCGGGGAGCTGTTTTTT. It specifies CASSQEGVAGAGTGELFF.

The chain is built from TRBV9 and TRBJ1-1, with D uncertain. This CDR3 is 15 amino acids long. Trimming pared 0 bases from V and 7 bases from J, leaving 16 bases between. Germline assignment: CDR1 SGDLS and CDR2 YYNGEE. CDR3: CASSVGGIGGNEAFF. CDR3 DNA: TGTGCCAGCAGCGTAGGGGGAATAGGCGGGAATGAAGCTTTCTTT.

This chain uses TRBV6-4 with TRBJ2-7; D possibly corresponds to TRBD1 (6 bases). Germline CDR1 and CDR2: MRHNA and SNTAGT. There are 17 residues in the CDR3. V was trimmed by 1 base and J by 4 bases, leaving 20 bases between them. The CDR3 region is CASSDLIRGYGVYEQYF. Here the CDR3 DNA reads TGTGCCAGCAGTGACTTAATAAGGGGGTACGGAGTATACGAGCAGTACTTC.

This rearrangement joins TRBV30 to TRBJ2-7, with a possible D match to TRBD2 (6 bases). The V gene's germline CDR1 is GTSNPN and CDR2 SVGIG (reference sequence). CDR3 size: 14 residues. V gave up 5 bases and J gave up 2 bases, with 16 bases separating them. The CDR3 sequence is CAWASGTGTYEQYF. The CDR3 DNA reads TGTGCCTGGGCCTCCGGGACTGGGACCTACGAGCAGTACTTC. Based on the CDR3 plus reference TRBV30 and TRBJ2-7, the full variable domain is SQTIHQWPATLVQPVGSPLSLECTVEGTSNPNLYWYRQAAGRGLQLLFYSVGIGQISSEVPQNLSASRPQDRQFILSSKKLLLSDSGFYLCAWASGTGTYEQYFGPGTRLTVT.

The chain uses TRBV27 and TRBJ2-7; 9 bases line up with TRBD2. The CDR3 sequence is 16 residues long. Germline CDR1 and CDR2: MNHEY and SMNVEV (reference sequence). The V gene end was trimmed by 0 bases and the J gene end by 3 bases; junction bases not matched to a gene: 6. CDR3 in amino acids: CASSLSGSGRNYEQYF. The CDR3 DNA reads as TGTGCCAGCAGTTTATCGGGTAGCGGGAGAAACTACGAGCAGTACTTC.

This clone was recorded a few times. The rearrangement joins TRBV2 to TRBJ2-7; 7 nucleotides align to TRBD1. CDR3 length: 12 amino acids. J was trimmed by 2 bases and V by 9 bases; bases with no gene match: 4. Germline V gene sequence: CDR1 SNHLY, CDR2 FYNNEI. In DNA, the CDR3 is TGTGCCAGGGGGACAGTCCCCTACGAGCAGTACTTC. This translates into CARGTVPYEQYF. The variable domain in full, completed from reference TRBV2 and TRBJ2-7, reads EPEVTQTPSHQVTQMGQEVILRCVPISNHLYFYWYRQILGQKVEFLVSFYNNEISEKSEIFDDQFSVERPDGSNFTLKIRSTKLEDSAMYFCARGTVPYEQYFGPGTRLTVT.

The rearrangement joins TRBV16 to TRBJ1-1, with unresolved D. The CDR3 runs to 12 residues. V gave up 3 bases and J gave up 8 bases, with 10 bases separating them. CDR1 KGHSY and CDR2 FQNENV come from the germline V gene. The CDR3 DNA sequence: TGTGCCAGCAGCCACCGGGCGGAAGAAGCTTTCTTT. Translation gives CASSHRAEEAFF.

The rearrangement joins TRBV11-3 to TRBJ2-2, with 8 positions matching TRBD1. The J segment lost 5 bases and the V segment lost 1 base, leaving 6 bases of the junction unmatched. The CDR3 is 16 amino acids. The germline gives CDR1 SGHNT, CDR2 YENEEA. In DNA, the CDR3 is TGTGCCAGCAGCTTAGCAGGGGGCGCGTTAACCGGGGAGCTGTTTTTT. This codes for CASSLAGGALTGELFF.

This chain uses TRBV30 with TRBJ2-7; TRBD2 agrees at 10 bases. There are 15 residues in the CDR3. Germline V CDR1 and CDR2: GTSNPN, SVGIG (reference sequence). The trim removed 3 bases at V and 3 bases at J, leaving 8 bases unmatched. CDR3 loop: CAWRERASGSYEQYF. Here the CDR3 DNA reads TGTGCCTGGAGGGAAAGGGCTAGCGGGAGCTACGAGCAGTACTTC.

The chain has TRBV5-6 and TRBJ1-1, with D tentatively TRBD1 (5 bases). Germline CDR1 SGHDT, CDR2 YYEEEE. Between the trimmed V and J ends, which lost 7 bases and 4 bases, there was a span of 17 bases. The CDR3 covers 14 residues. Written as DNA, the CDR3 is TGTGCCAGCTTCTTTAACGGGGGAATCACTGAAGCTTTCTTT. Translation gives CASFFNGGITEAFF.